This T cell receptor (beta chain) appears in the sequencing data of a study of circulating tumor DNA in untreated peripheral T-cell lymphoma. General study findings and limits: After two cycles, ctDNA cleared in 38% of serially sampled patients. In 70% to 85% of patients, tumor-specific clonotypes were identified.

Concerning this clone: The antigen is not known.

The CDR3 extends over 16 amino acids. With V trimmed by 3 bases and J by 3 bases, 9 bases remained unmatched. Looked up from germline, CDR1 is SEHNR and CDR2 is FQNEAQ (reference sequence). Some clones are missing from TCRdb's copy, which holds only in-frame ones; the method was immunoSEQ multiplex PCR. The sample lists more than 150 clones; 65% to 90% were seen once. Material: cell-free DNA from blood serum. This chain links TRBV7-9 with TRBJ1-2, with TRBD1 identical over 8 bases. This TCR came from a human donor with peripheral T-cell lymphoma. CDR3: CASSFQPTGGDYGYTF. CDR3 DNA sequence: TGTGCCAGCAGCTTCCAACCCACAGGGGGGGACTATGGCTACACCTTC.